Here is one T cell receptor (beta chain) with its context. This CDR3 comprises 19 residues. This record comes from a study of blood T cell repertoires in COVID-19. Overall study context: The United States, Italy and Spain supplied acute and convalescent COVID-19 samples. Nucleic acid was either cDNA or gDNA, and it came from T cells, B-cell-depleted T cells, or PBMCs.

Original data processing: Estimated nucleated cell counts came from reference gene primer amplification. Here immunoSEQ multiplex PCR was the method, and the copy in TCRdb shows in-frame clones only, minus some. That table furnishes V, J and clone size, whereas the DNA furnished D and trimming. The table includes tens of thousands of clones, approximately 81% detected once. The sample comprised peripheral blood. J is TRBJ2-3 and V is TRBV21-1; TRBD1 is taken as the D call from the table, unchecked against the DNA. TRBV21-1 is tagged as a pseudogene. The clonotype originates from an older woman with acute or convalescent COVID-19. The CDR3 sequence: CASSKALWTGTSSTDTQYF. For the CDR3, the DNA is TGTGCCAGCAGCAAAGCGCTTTGGACAGGGACCTCTAGCACAGATACGCAGTATTTT.